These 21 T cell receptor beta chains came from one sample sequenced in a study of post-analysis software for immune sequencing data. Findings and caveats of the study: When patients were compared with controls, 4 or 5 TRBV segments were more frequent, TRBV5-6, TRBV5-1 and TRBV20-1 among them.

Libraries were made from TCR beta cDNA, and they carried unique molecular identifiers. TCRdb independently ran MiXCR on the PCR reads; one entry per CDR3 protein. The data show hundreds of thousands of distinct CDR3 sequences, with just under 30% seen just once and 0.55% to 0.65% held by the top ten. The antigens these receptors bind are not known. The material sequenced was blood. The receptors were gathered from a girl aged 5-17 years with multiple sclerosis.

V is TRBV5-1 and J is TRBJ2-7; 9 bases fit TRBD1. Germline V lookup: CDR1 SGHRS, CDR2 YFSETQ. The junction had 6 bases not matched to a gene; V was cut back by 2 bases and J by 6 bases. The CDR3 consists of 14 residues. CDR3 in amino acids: CASSFYRGRGEQYF. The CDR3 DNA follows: TGCGCCAGCAGCTTTTACAGGGGGCGAGGCGAGCAGTACTTC.

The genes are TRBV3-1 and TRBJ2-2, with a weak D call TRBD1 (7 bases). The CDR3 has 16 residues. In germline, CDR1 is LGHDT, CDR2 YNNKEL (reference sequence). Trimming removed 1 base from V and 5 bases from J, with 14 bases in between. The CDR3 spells CASSQAAGGGTGELFF. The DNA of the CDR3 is TGTGCCAGCAGCCAAGCTGCAGGGGGAGGTACCGGGGAGCTGTTTTTT.

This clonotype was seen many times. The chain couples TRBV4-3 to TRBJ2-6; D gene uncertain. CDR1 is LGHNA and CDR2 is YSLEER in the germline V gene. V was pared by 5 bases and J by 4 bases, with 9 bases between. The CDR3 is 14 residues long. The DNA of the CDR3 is TGCGCCAGCAGCGGTGGACCCGGGGCCAACGTCCTGACTTTC. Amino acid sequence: CASSGGPGANVLTF.

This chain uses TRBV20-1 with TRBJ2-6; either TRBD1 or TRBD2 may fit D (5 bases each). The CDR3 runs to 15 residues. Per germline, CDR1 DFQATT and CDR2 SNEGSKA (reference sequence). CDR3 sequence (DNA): TGCACCTCCGGGACGCGGCACTCTGGGGCCAACGTCCTGACTTTC. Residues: CTSGTRHSGANVLTF.

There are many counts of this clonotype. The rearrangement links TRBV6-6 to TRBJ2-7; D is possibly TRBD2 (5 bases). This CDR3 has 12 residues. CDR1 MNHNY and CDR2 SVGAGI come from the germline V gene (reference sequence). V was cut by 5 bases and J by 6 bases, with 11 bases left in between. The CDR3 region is CASSPLAGEQYF. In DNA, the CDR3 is TGTGCCAGCAGTCCTCTGGCGGGCGAGCAGTACTTC.

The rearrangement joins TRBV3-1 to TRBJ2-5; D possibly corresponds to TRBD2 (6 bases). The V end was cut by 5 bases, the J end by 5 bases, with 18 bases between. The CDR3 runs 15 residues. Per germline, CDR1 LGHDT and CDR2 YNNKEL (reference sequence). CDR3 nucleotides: TGTGCCAGCAGCGCGGGTGGCGGGGCTTGGGAGACCCAGTACTTC. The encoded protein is CASSAGGGAWETQYF.

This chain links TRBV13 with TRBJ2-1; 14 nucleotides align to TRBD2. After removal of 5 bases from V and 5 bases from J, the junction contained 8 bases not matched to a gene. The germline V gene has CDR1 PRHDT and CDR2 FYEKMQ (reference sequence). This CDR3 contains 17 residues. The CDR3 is CASSDTGTSGSHNEQFF. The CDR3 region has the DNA TGTGCCAGCAGCGATACCGGGACTAGCGGGAGCCACAATGAGCAGTTCTTC. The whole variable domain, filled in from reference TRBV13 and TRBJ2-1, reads AAGVIQSPRHLIKEKRETATLKCYPIPRHDTVYWYQQGPGQDPQFLISFYEKMQSDKGSIPDRFSAQQFSDYHSELNMSSLELGDSALYFCASSDTGTSGSHNEQFFGPGTRLTVL.

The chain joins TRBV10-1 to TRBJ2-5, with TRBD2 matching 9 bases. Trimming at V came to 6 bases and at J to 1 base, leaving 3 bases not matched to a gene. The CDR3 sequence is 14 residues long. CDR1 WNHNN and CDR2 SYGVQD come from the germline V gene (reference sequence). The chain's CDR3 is CASSGTSRQETQYF. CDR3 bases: TGCGCCAGCAGCGGGACTAGCCGCCAAGAGACCCAGTACTTC.

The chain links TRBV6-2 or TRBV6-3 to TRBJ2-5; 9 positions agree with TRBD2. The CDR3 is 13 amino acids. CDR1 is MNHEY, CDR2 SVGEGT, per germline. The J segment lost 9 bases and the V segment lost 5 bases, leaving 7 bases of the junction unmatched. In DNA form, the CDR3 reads TGTGCCAGCAGTCCGGCGGGAGGGGCGGCCCAGTACTTC. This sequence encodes CASSPAGGAAQYF.

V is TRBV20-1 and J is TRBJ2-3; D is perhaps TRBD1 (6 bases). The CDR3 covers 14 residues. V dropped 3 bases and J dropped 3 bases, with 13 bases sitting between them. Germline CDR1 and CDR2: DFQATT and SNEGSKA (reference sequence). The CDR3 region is CSARRLGATDTQYF. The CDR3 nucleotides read TGCAGTGCTAGGCGGTTGGGGGCGACAGATACGCAGTATTTT.

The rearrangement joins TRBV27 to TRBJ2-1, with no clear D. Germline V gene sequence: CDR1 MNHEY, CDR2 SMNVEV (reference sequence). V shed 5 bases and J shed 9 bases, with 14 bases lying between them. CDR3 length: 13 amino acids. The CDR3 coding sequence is TGTGCCAGCAGTCGCGCCTCCATCGCTGAGCAGTTCTTC. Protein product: CASSRASIAEQFF.

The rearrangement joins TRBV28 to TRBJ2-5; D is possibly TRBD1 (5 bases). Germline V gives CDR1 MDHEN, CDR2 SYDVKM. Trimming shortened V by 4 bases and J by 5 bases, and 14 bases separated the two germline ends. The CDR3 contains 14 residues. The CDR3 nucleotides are TGTGCCAGCAGTTGGGGCCCGGGTGGTGAGACCCAGTACTTC. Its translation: CASSWGPGGETQYF.

The CDR3 is CASSSGLAGVQIETQYF. The CDR3 DNA reads as TGTGCCAGCAGCTCAGGACTAGCGGGGGTCCAAATAGAGACCCAGTACTTC. V usage is TRBV7-9 and J usage is TRBJ2-5; 13 nucleotides align to TRBD2. CDR3 length: 17 amino acids. Germline CDR1 and CDR2: SEHNR and FQNEAQ (reference sequence). J was trimmed by 4 bases and V by 4 bases; bases with no gene match: 9.

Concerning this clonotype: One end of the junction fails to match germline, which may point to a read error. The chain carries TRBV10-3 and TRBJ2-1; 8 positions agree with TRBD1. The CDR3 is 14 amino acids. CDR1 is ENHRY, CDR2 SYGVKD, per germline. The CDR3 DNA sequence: TGTGCCGTCAGTGCCGGACAGGGTGACAATGAGCAGTTCTTC. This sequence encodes CAVSAGQGDNEQFF.

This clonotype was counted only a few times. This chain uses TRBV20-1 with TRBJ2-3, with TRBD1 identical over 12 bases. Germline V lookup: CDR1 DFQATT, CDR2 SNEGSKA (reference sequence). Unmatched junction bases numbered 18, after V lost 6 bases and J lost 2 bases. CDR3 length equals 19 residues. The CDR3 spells CSARIGTGGKLRSTDTQYF. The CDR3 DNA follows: TGCAGTGCCCGAATAGGGACAGGGGGCAAATTACGGTCCACAGATACGCAGTATTTT.

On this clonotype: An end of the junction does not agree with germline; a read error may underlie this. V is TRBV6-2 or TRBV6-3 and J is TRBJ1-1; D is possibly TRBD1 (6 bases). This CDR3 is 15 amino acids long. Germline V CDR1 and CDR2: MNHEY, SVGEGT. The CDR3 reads CASTRRTDLNTKAFF. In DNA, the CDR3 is TGTGCCAGCACCCGCCGGACAGACTTGAACACTAAAGCTTTCTTT.

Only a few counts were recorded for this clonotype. The CDR3 DNA reads TGTGCCAGCAGCATAGACAGGGCGGGCAATCAGCCCCAGCATTTT. As protein: CASSIDRAGNQPQHF. This sequence joins TRBV12-3 or TRBV12-4 and TRBJ1-5, with TRBD1 identical over 7 bases. The CDR3 has 15 amino acids. V shed 6 bases and J 2 bases; nucleotides not matched to a gene: 7.

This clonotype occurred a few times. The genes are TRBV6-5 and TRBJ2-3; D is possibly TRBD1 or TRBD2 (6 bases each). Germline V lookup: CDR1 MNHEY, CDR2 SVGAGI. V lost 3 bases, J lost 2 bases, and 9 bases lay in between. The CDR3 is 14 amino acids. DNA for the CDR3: TGTGCCAGCAGTTATAGGGGGGACACAGATACGCAGTATTTT. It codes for CASSYRGDTDTQYF.

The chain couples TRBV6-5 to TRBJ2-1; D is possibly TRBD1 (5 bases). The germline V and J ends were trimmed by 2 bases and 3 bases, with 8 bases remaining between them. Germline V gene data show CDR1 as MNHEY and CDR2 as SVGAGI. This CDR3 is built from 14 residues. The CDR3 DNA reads TGTGCCAGCAGTTACGGCAGGGACTACAATGAGCAGTTCTTC. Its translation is CASSYGRDYNEQFF.

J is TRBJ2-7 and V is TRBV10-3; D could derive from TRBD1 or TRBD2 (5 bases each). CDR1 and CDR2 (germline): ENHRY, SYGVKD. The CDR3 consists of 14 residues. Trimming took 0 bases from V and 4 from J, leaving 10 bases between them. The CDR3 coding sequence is TGTGCCATCAGTGAGTCCCGGGACCTTTACGAGCAGTACTTC. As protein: CAISESRDLYEQYF.

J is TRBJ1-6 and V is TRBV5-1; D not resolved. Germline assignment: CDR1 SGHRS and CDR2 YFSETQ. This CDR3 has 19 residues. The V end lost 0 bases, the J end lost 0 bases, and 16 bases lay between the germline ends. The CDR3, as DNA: TGCGCCAGCAGCTTGGGCCTGACGGGCCCGAGCTCCTATAATTCACCCCTCCACTTT. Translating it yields CASSLGLTGPSSYNSPLHF.